The clone carrying this T cell receptor (beta chain) has a count of ten or more. The data were obtained in a study of T cells in Graves' hyperthyroidism and ophthalmopathy. Clinicians diagnosed patients from clinical symptoms, serum thyroxine and TRAb, thyroid ultrasound and orbital computed tomography. A sample of blood taken at first hyperthyroidism diagnosis preceded any ophthalmopathy symptoms. From RNA transcripts, TCR beta CDR3 regions were amplified. Initially, a first-round RT-PCR of the TCR CDR3 employed the HTBI primer set. TCRdb recomputed calls from the multiplex PCR reads with MiXCR, one row per CDR3 protein. Of around 260,000 distinct CDR3 sequences in the sample, around 25% were seen once. The CDR3 is made up of 16 amino acids. The germline V gene has CDR1 KGHDR and CDR2 SFDVKD. V was trimmed by 4 bases and J by 2 bases, leaving 14 bases between them.

This sequence originates from a man in his forties with Graves' hyperthyroidism that later progressed to Graves' ophthalmopathy. V is TRBV24-1 and J is TRBJ2-4; maybe TRBD1 (5 bases). The specimen sequenced was blood. The CDR3: CATSETKRGSKNIQYF. The CDR3 DNA reads TGTGCCACCAGTGAAACGAAAAGGGGTTCCAAAAACATTCAGTACTTC.